This entry describes one TCR beta chain. There is no known antigen for this receptor. No much larger clone exists at a distance of one base, and base qualities are not known. The sample originates from a study of beta chain features in type 1 diabetes (dated by TCRdb to 2016 to 2018). Study-level background: No differences in mean age, gender distribution, total cell number or subset yield were found between patients and healthy donors. Naive and central memory subsets were obtained from all 30 or so donors, but regulatory and stem cell-like memory subsets were isolated from only 8 patients and roughly 8 healthy donors. In the study, recently diagnosed type 1 diabetes patients and matched healthy donors were compared on the TCRB repertoires of their sorted circulating CD4+ T cell subsets. A total of 107,917,701 sorted cells were examined across all samples, and the number of cells per subset was strongly correlated with RNA yield.

CDR1 and CDR2 are read off the germline V gene (reference sequence) as LNHDA and SQIVND. Clipping removes 5 bases from V and 5 bases from J, with 5 as the unmatched junction base count. Measured from the cysteine to the phenylalanine, the CDR3 is 15 residues long. Only the CDR3 DNA is retained, 45 bases long and in frame from the first base. The High Capacity cDNA Reverse Transcription Kit was used to reverse transcribe all of the isolated RNA, meaning that expressed TCRB transcripts were what got sequenced. Deep immunoSEQ sequencing was performed on naive, central memory and regulatory T cell samples, with an average of about 4 million total reads per sample. Sorted cells were lysed in RLT buffer and RNA was extracted with DNase-treated RNeasy Micro or Mini kits, depending on cell number. To prevent cross-contamination, each cell subset was processed individually, whereas patient and healthy donor samples were processed jointly. The immunoSEQ multiplex PCR was used to amplify TCRB sequences from cDNA, yielding 87-bp fragments that span the CDR3 region. Sequencing of the amplicons was performed on the Illumina HiSeq platform. Regarding the original processing steps: Synthetic template baselines were used to correct PCR bias computationally, reads within Hamming distance 2 were collapsed, and singletons that could not be merged were discarded. Reads were aligned to IMGT to assign V, D and J genes, CDR3 length, and insertions or deletions at six rearrangement sites. Within each subset, clonotype counts were normalized to sorted cell number, and only after that were true diversity and Gini coefficients computed with the tcR R package. Repertoire sharing was quantified using the overlap coefficient calculated on TCRB nucleotide sequences. As a proxy for the pre-selection repertoire, out-of-frame TCRB sequences from naive cells were analyzed. TCRdb mirrors the immuneACCESS table, restricted to in-frame sequences. Some clones are absent from its copies; in checked studies, under half trace to an unresolved V gene, and the reason for the others is unknown. The V and J calls and clone size were taken over from that table, and D and trimming were inferred from the DNA. For this sample the table gives roughly 300,000 clones, of which roughly 13% were detected only once. Under 0.02% of the sample lies in the top ten.

Each donor gave one peripheral blood draw, averaging approximately 120 mL, which was collected into heparinised tubes. A BD FACSAria II was used to sort naive, central memory, regulatory and stem cell-like memory CD4+ T cells with a panel that included CD45RO, CCR7, CD25, CD127, CD95 and CD27. A purity above 95% was achieved for all sorted populations. PBMCs were separated immediately by Lymphoprep density gradient centrifugation and were stained directly, without being cultured. Samples were stained and sorted in pairs, with one healthy donor and one patient per experiment, so that batch effects were minimized. Here is what the overall study found, with its caveats: PCR may preferentially amplify shorter templates, but because patient and control samples were amplified and corrected together, any resulting skew would affect both groups equally. Fewer insertions and more nucleotide deletions at VDJ recombination sites were observed in patients with type 1 diabetes, implying thymic rearrangement abnormalities. Because cDNA was sequenced instead of genomic DNA, highly expressing activated cells could be over-represented, though the groups showed no difference in activation or CD3 levels. HLA sub-analyses involved small numbers of individuals, so any influence of HLA type on TCRB rearrangement remained unresolved. In all four CD4+ subsets, TCRB CDR3 length was moderately but significantly shorter in type 1 diabetes patients. Naive, central memory and regulatory TCRB repertoires appeared to be more similar among patients than among healthy donors.

This TCR derives from a man under 40 with type 1 diabetes. Source material: naive CD4+ T cells from blood. Interpreted using the paper, the cell subset or site label stands for: true naive CD4+ T cells. Recombination joined TRBV19 with TRBJ2-2, with 10 bases matching TRBD2. The CDR3: CASSQLAGETGELFF. The nucleotides are TGTGCCAGTAGTCAGCTAGCGGGAGAAACCGGGGAGCTGTTTTTT.